In its sample, the clone carrying this T cell receptor (beta chain) was seen a few times. No antigen is known for it. This sample is part of a study of identical twins. Whole-study findings and limits: Twins' surplus sharing was weaker for beta out-of-frame sequences. Its conclusions, products of cross-sectional statistical analysis, did not come from following the same donors.

TCRdb analysed the 5' RACE reads with MiXCR anew, one entry per CDR3 protein. Of under 250,000 distinct CDR3 sequences listed, roughly 10% were seen once; the top ten hold 5% to 6.5%. The CDR3 runs to 13 residues. From germline, CDR1 is SGHRS and CDR2 YFSETQ. V gave up 2 bases and J gave up 3 bases, with 8 bases separating them. This rearrangement joins TRBV5-1 to TRBJ1-1, with D unresolved. Sequencing input: memory (CD45RO+) T cells sorted from blood. The clonotype was recovered from a woman aged 18-30 years in good health. The CDR3 region is CASSLKSYTEAFF. DNA for the CDR3: TGCGCCAGCAGCTTAAAGTCCTACACTGAAGCTTTCTTT.